These 29 T cell receptor beta chains share one sample of origin, sequenced in a study of CD8+ T cells in alopecia areata. Extracted RNA was reverse transcribed into cDNA, the sequencing template. Libraries were prepared by immunoSEQ multiplex PCR; TCRdb keeps only in-frame clonotypes and omits some of them. The data contain about 110,000 clones, approximately 61% of them singletons. Sequencing was performed on NKG2D-low CD8+ T cells sorted from blood. The receptors originated from a human donor with alopecia areata.

The CDR3 nucleotides read TGTGCCAGCAGCGCACAAAGACCAGGGGGGAACACTGAAGCTTTCTTT. It specifies CASSAQRPGGNTEAFF. V gene TRBV7-9 combines with J gene TRBJ1-1; 7 positions agree with TRBD1. Germline values: CDR1 SEHNR, CDR2 FQNEAQ (reference sequence). The CDR3 sequence is 16 residues long. Germline trimming cut 5 bases from V and 1 base from J; bases unmatched to any gene: 10.

This clone was observed at least ten times. The chain uses TRBV6-6 and TRBJ2-1; 11 nucleotides line up with TRBD2. The germline CDR1 and CDR2 sequences are MNHNY and SVGAGI (reference sequence). With 2 bases clipped from V and 7 bases from J, the junction kept 7 bases outside the gene matches. This CDR3 comprises 16 residues. The CDR3 coding sequence is TGTGCCAGCAGTTACCCAACTAGCGGGAGTTGGAATGAGCAGTTCTTC. Translating it yields CASSYPTSGSWNEQFF.

The rearrangement links TRBV14 to TRBJ2-7; D unclear. V was shortened by 1 base and J by 5 bases, with 9 bases between the two germline ends. Germline loops: CDR1 SGHDN, CDR2 FVKESK. CDR3 size: 13 residues. The CDR3 DNA sequence: TGTGCCAGCAGCCAAGTTGGCTCGGACGAGCAGTACTTC. Its translation is CASSQVGSDEQYF.

This chain connects TRBV13 to TRBJ2-3; 10 bases map to TRBD2. The CDR3 extends over 16 amino acids. Trimming cost V 2 bases and J 2 bases; bases outside gene matches: 4. Germline assignment: CDR1 PRHDT and CDR2 FYEKMQ (reference sequence). This CDR3 is CASSLPTSGFTDTQYF. DNA of the CDR3: TGTGCCAGCAGCTTACCGACTAGCGGGTTCACAGATACGCAGTATTTT.

The genes are TRBV5-1 and TRBJ2-7; 7 bases align to TRBD1. CDR3 length: 15 amino acids. From germline, CDR1 is SGHRS and CDR2 YFSETQ. The trim removed 4 bases at V and 0 bases at J, leaving 7 bases unmatched. CDR3 nucleotide sequence: TGCGCCAGCAGCCACGAGGGGGACAGCTCCTACGAGCAGTACTTC. Protein sequence: CASSHEGDSSYEQYF.

J is TRBJ1-1 and V is TRBV5-1; D unclear. Trimming pared 5 bases from V and 1 base from J, leaving 6 bases between. Germline V gene sequence: CDR1 SGHRS, CDR2 YFSETQ. CDR3 size: 12 residues. The CDR3 here is CASSPTNTEAFF. In DNA, the CDR3 is TGCGCCAGCAGTCCAACGAACACTGAAGCTTTCTTT.

The genes are TRBV6-5 and TRBJ2-1; 10 bases map to TRBD1. Trimming at V came to 2 bases and at J to 6 bases, leaving 7 bases not matched to a gene. Per the germline V gene, CDR1 is MNHEY and CDR2 is SVGAGI. The CDR3 length is 16 residues. For the CDR3, the DNA is TGTGCCAGCAGTTACAACGCGGACAGGGGGTCCAATGAGCAGTTCTTC. Translated, it gives CASSYNADRGSNEQFF.

About this clone itself: Within the sample, other DNA sequences also encode this same CDR3. This chain uses TRBV25-1 with TRBJ1-1; unclear D gene. V dropped 3 bases and J dropped 2 bases, with 1 base sitting between them. The CDR3 is made up of 11 amino acids. Germline V CDR1 and CDR2: MGHDK, SYGVNS. CDR3 in DNA: TGTGCCAGCAGTGATAACACTGAAGCTTTCTTT. Translated: CASSDNTEAFF.

This chain links TRBV29-1 with TRBJ2-7; 7 bases fit TRBD1. CDR3 length: 12 amino acids. The V gene's germline CDR1 is SQVTM and CDR2 ANQGSEA. J was trimmed by 5 bases and V by 7 bases; bases with no gene match: 8. The CDR3 is CSARQGLDEQYF. DNA of the CDR3: TGCAGCGCCCGACAGGGTCTCGACGAGCAGTACTTC.

In nucleotides, the CDR3 is TGCGCCAGCAGAGGTGGGCACGGGGCCAACGTCCTGACTTTC. This gives the protein CASRGGHGANVLTF. V usage is TRBV5-1 and J usage is TRBJ2-6; D not resolved. The CDR3 consists of 14 residues. V gave up 5 bases and J gave up 4 bases, with 10 bases separating them. CDR1 is SGHRS and CDR2 is YFSETQ in the germline V gene.

The V and J genes are TRBV10-3 and TRBJ2-7; D gene ambiguous. Trimming removed 7 bases at V and 4 bases at J, with 8 bases between. The germline V gene has CDR1 ENHRY and CDR2 SYGVKD. The CDR3 covers 11 residues. Here the CDR3 reads CAINIGYEQYF. Here the CDR3 DNA reads TGTGCCATCAACATAGGGTACGAGCAGTACTTC.

This chain links TRBV6-6 with TRBJ2-5; 7 bases match TRBD2. Germline-derived CDR1 and CDR2 are MNHNY and SVGAGI (reference sequence). The CDR3 consists of 16 residues. After removal of 5 bases from V and 2 bases from J, the junction contained 11 bases not matched to a gene. In DNA form, the CDR3 reads TGTGCCAGCAGTAAGCGGGACGGGGATCATCAAGAGACCCAGTACTTC. It yields the protein CASSKRDGDHQETQYF.

This clone appeared a few times. The chain uses TRBV4-1 and TRBJ2-7; TRBD1 matches 8 bases. In germline, CDR1 is MGHRA, CDR2 YSYEKL. V lost 3 bases, J lost 3 bases, and 4 bases stayed unmatched. CDR3 size: 14 residues. The CDR3 DNA reads as TGCGCCAGCAGCCACGGGACAGGATACTACGAGCAGTACTTC. This gives the protein CASSHGTGYYEQYF.

The rearrangement links TRBV10-3 to TRBJ2-5; maybe TRBD2 (6 bases). V was shortened by 8 bases and J by 5 bases, with 24 bases between the two germline ends. This CDR3 spans 16 amino acids. CDR1 is ENHRY, CDR2 SYGVKD, per germline. CDR3 protein: CAISDRGKNEGETQYF. DNA for the CDR3: TGTGCCATCTCAGACCGCGGGAAAAACGAGGGGGAGACCCAGTACTTC.

On this clone itself: Its ends do not fully match the called genes, so a read error is possible. This chain links TRBV27 with TRBJ1-1, with 11 bases identical to TRBD1. The CDR3 runs 15 residues. Germline CDR1 and CDR2: MNHEY and SMNVEV (reference sequence). The CDR3 sequence: CASRLGTGGNTKAFF. As DNA, the CDR3 is TGTGCCAGCAGATTGGGGACAGGGGGGAACACTAAAGCTTTCTTT.

The rearrangement links TRBV2 to TRBJ2-3; D gene uncertain. This CDR3 comprises 13 residues. Trimming took off 6 bases at V and 1 base at J, with 8 bases between the two ends. CDR1 and CDR2 (germline): SNHLY, FYNNEI. The CDR3 DNA reads as TGTGCCAGCAGACCCCCAGGCACAGATACGCAGTATTTT. Encoded protein: CASRPPGTDTQYF. Variable domain in full (rest from reference TRBV2 and TRBJ2-3): EPEVTQTPSHQVTQMGQEVILRCVPISNHLYFYWYRQILGQKVEFLVSFYNNEISEKSEIFDDQFSVERPDGSNFTLKIRSTKLEDSAMYFCASRPPGTDTQYFGPGTRLTVL.

This clone appeared once. The chain is built from TRBV7-9 and TRBJ2-2, with a weak D call TRBD1 (6 bases). Germline V lookup: CDR1 SEHNR, CDR2 FQNEAQ (reference sequence). V was cut by 1 base and J by 3 bases, with 12 bases left in between. CDR3 size: 16 residues. CDR3 coding DNA: TGTGCCAGCAGCTTAGATGTGAACAGGGACACCGGGGAGCTGTTTTTT. As protein: CASSLDVNRDTGELFF.

This clone was seen a few times. The J gene is TRBJ2-1, the V gene TRBV28; D is unclear. V was shortened by 3 bases and J by 3 bases, with 9 bases between the two germline ends. Germline-derived CDR1 and CDR2 are MDHEN and SYDVKM. The CDR3 runs 14 residues. The chain's CDR3 is CASSFPSNYNEQFF. The DNA of the CDR3 is TGTGCCAGCAGTTTCCCCTCCAACTACAATGAGCAGTTCTTC. Complete variable domain (other parts from reference TRBV28 and TRBJ2-1): DVKVTQSSRYLVKRTGEKVFLECVQDMDHENMFWYRQDPGLGLRLIYFSYDVKMKEKGDIPEGYSVSREKKERFSLILESASTNQTSMYLCASSFPSNYNEQFFGPGTRLTVL.

This clone is a singleton in its sample. Written as DNA, the CDR3 is TGTGCCAGCAGCTTAGTTGCGACAGAACCGGATGTGTGGCAGTACTTC. This sequence encodes CASSLVATEPDVWQYF. The chain joins TRBV7-9 to TRBJ2-7, with D possibly TRBD1 on 5 matching bases. Germline V gene lookup returns CDR1 SEHNR and CDR2 FQNEAQ (reference sequence). Trimming took 1 base from V and 9 from J, leaving 22 bases between them. The CDR3 is 16 residues long. Full variable domain (outside the CDR3, taken from reference TRBV7-9 and TRBJ2-7): DTGVSQNPRHKITKRGQNVTFRCDPISEHNRLYWYRQTLGQGPEFLTYFQNEAQLEKSRLLSDRFSAERPKGSFSTLEIQRTEQGDSAMYLCASSLVATEPDVWQYFGPGTRLTVT.

The chain uses TRBV27 and TRBJ2-2, with TRBD1 matching over 9 bases. CDR1 is MNHEY, CDR2 SMNVEV, per germline (reference sequence). After removal of 4 bases from V and 8 bases from J, the junction contained 5 bases not matched to a gene. The CDR3 has 14 residues. CDR3 amino acids: CASSSGTGFGELFF. The CDR3 DNA follows: TGTGCCAGCAGTTCCGGGACAGGGTTTGGGGAGCTGTTTTTT.

The chain has TRBV13 and TRBJ2-1, with 12 bases matching TRBD2. The CDR3 length is 16 residues. Germline V gene sequence: CDR1 PRHDT, CDR2 FYEKMQ (reference sequence). V trimming: 4 bases; J trimming: 8 bases; junction bases outside the gene matches: 9. CDR3 sequence: CASSYRLAGDLDEQFF. The CDR3 nucleotides are TGTGCCAGCAGCTATCGACTAGCGGGAGATCTCGATGAGCAGTTCTTC.

This CDR3 is CASTWGASPSSYNEQFF. CDR3 nucleotide sequence: TGCGCCAGCACCTGGGGGGCTAGCCCTAGCTCCTACAATGAGCAGTTCTTC. V is TRBV5-1 and J is TRBJ2-1; D is possibly TRBD1 or TRBD2 (6 bases each). CDR1 SGHRS and CDR2 YFSETQ come from the germline V gene. V lost 6 bases and J 0 bases, leaving 19 bases between the germline ends. The CDR3 runs 17 residues. Filled out from reference TRBV5-1 and TRBJ2-1, the complete variable domain reads KAGVTQTPRYLIKTRGQQVTLSCSPISGHRSVSWYQQTPGQGLQFLFEYFSETQRNKGNFPGRFSGRQFSNSRSEMNVSTLELGDSALYLCASTWGASPSSYNEQFFGPGTRLTVL.

The rearrangement joins TRBV14 to TRBJ2-7; D not resolved. Germline CDR1 reads SGHDN; CDR2 reads FVKESK. The CDR3 extends over 12 amino acids. The V end was cut by 4 bases, the J end by 4 bases, with 8 bases between. The CDR3 DNA follows: TGTGCCAGCAGCCTAAGTAGGTACGAGCAGTACTTC. Translation: CASSLSRYEQYF.

V is TRBV30 and J is TRBJ2-2, with TRBD1 as a possible D gene (6 bases). This CDR3 comprises 14 residues. Trimming cost V 2 bases and J 8 bases, with 15 bases left between them. From germline, CDR1 is GTSNPN and CDR2 SVGIG (reference sequence). CDR3 sequence: CAWSSAGARGELFF. The DNA for the CDR3 is TGTGCCTGGAGTTCGGCAGGGGCTAGGGGGGAGCTGTTTTTT.

This chain joins TRBV6-5 and TRBJ2-1, with TRBD2 matching 10 bases. V lost 4 bases to trimming and J lost 8 bases; unmatched junction nucleotides: 2. This CDR3 is 13 amino acids long. Germline V gene lookup returns CDR1 MNHEY and CDR2 SVGAGI. In nucleotides, the CDR3 is TGTGCCAGCAGTTCTAGCGGGAGTGATGAGCAGTTCTTC. Protein sequence: CASSSSGSDEQFF.

The chain combines TRBV13 with TRBJ1-2; 7 bases are shared with TRBD1. The CDR3 loop spans 15 amino acids. Per germline, CDR1 PRHDT and CDR2 FYEKMQ (reference sequence). V trimming: 0 bases; J trimming: 5 bases; junction bases outside the gene matches: 6. CDR3 coding DNA: TGTGCCAGCAGCTTAGGACAGGGGCTCAATTATGGCTACACCTTC. Encoded protein: CASSLGQGLNYGYTF.

This clone was seen a few times. This chain uses TRBV7-8 with TRBJ1-5; D is perhaps TRBD1 (5 bases). In germline, CDR1 is SGHVS, CDR2 FQNEAQ. CDR3 length equals 15 residues. V shed 5 bases and J shed 4 bases, with 15 bases lying between them. The CDR3 nucleotides are TGTGCCAGCAGCACGTCAGGGACTACAAATCAGCCCCAGCATTTT. This codes for CASSTSGTTNQPQHF.

The chain couples TRBV12-5 to TRBJ2-1; 8 nucleotides match TRBD2. Unmatched junction bases numbered 7, after V lost 0 bases and J lost 3 bases. CDR1 and CDR2 (germline): LGHNT, FRNRAP. The CDR3 is 17 amino acids. The CDR3 spells CASGLVGIAGHYNEQFF. CDR3 sequence (DNA): TGTGCTAGTGGTTTGGTAGGCATAGCGGGACACTACAATGAGCAGTTCTTC. Based on the CDR3 plus reference TRBV12-5 and TRBJ2-1, the full variable domain is DARVTQTPRHKVTEMGQEVTMRCQPILGHNTVFWYRQTMMQGLELLAYFRNRAPLDDSGMPKDRFSAEMPDATLATLKIQPSEPRDSAVYFCASGLVGIAGHYNEQFFGPGTRLTVL.

This chain uses TRBV7-9 with TRBJ2-1; 11 positions match TRBD2. This CDR3 spans 18 amino acids. Germline CDR1 is SEHNR and CDR2 is FQNEAQ (reference sequence). J lost 0 bases, V lost 5 bases, and 9 bases had no gene match. CDR3 coding DNA: TGTGCCAGCAGCACGGGACTAGCGGACCCCCTCTCCTACAATGAGCAGTTCTTC. As protein: CASSTGLADPLSYNEQFF.